By share, the clone carrying this T cell receptor (beta chain) counts as medium-sized. Its antigen is not identified. This sample was taken from a study of spatial heterogeneity in lung cancer. Carried by each TCR cDNA molecule was a unique molecular identifier. MiXCR, run by TCRdb on the 5' RACE reads, gives a single entry per CDR3 protein. The sample records under 9,500 distinct CDR3 sequences, approximately 8% being singletons. Study results and caveats: Intratumoral expanded alpha and beta TCR counts were found to track tumor mutation counts. The study estimated around 7% alpha and roughly 13% beta chain coverage of tumor T cells.

Per the germline V gene, CDR1 is SSHAT and CDR2 is FNYEAQ (reference sequence). The trim removed 4 bases at V and 9 bases at J, leaving 13 bases unmatched. The CDR3 runs to 17 residues. Regarding time point: sample taken at primary tumor resection. Material for sequencing was whole RNA from tumor, nontumor lung or frozen PBMC, left unsorted. The chain links TRBV7-7 to TRBJ2-1; 12 nucleotides align to TRBD1. The clonotype was recovered from a male donor with early-stage non-small cell lung cancer. The source was lung tumor tissue, collected at surgery. In DNA form, the CDR3 reads TGTGCCAGCAGCTGGATCGGGGGACAGGGGGCGCGAGGTGAGCAGTTCTTC. Translation: CASSWIGGQGARGEQFF.